This TCR beta chain is drawn from a study of blood T cell repertoires in COVID-19. This CDR3 has 15 amino acids. Germline V gene data show CDR1 as LGHNA and CDR2 as YSLEER. V shed 2 bases, J shed 5 bases, and the junction held 6 bases outside the gene matches. Method: immunoSEQ multiplex PCR; TCRdb's copy keeps in-frame clones and lacks some. The repertoire holds some 250,000 clones, with approximately 88% as singletons. The sample taken for sequencing was peripheral blood. The receptor was isolated from a man aged 40-55 years with acute or convalescent COVID-19. V usage is TRBV4-3 and J usage is TRBJ1-1, with 9 bases fitting TRBD1. Written as DNA, the CDR3 is TGCGCCAGCAGCCAAAACGGACAGGGGAGGACTGAAGCTTTCTTT. It specifies CASSQNGQGRTEAFF.